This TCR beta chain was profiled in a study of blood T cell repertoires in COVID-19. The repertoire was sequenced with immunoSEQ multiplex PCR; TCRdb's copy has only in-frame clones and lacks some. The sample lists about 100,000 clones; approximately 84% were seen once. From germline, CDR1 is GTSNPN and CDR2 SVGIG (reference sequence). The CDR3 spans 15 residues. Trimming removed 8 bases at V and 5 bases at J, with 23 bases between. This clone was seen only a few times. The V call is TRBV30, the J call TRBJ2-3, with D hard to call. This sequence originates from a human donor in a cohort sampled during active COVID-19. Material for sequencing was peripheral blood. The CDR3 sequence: CATTTEFTRRDTQYF. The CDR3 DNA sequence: TGTGCCACTACAACCGAGTTCACAAGGCGAGATACGCAGTATTTT.